The 3 T cell receptor beta chains reported below all come from one sample, sequenced in a study of identical twins. TCRdb independently ran MiXCR on the 5' RACE reads; one entry per CDR3 protein. The sample records about 920,000 distinct CDR3 sequences, 9% to 15% being singletons. The same data also went into a second study, on yellow fever vaccine responses in identical twins.

Input material: PBMCs. All receptors derive from a woman under 30 in good health.

The chain has TRBV12-5 and TRBJ2-2, with 8 nucleotides matching TRBD1. Germline V CDR1 and CDR2: LGHNT, FRNRAP. The ends lost 3 bases at V and 4 bases at J; junction bases unmatched: 7. The CDR3 runs to 16 residues. CDR3 DNA sequence: TGTGCTAGTGGTTTTGGGGGACAGGTTGGCACCGGGGAGCTGTTTTTT. Its translation is CASGFGGQVGTGELFF.

V is TRBV11-3 and J is TRBJ1-1; D unresolved. This CDR3 is 13 amino acids long. Germline V gives CDR1 SGHNT, CDR2 YENEEA. Trimming removed 2 bases from V and 5 bases from J, with 9 bases in between. The CDR3 sequence: CASSLTPATEAFF. CDR3 in DNA: TGTGCCAGCAGCTTAACTCCGGCGACTGAAGCTTTCTTT. Variable domain in full (rest from reference TRBV11-3 and TRBJ1-1): EAGVVQSPRYKIIEKKQPVAFWCNPISGHNTLYWYLQNLGQGPELLIRYENEEAVDDSQLPKDRFSAERLKGVDSTLKIQPAELGDSAVYLCASSLTPATEAFFGQGTRLTVV.

The V call is TRBV13, the J call TRBJ2-7; 8 bases map to TRBD1. Germline V gives CDR1 PRHDT, CDR2 FYEKMQ (reference sequence). This CDR3 is 13 amino acids long. With V trimmed by 5 bases and J by 7 bases, 7 bases remained unmatched. CDR3 residues: CASSLYRDREQYF. The CDR3, as DNA: TGTGCCAGCAGCCTCTACCGGGACAGGGAGCAGTACTTC.